This T cell receptor beta chain was sequenced during a study of cytomegalovirus exposure and HLA in healthy donors. Both 60 Vbeta primers and 13 Jbeta primers went into the PCR. Assay: immunoSEQ multiplex PCR; the TCRdb copy retains only in-frame clones and omits some. This repertoire includes roughly 60,000 clones. Per germline, CDR1 GTSNPN and CDR2 SVGIG (reference sequence). This CDR3 contains 12 residues. On this clone: Its antigen is unknown.

Study-level results: It is likely that the observed cluster of highly shared sequence variants was a sequencing artifact. TCR beta V- and J-gene trimming, according to a later analysis, was linked to a missense DCLRE1C variant. The majority of TCR sequences were rare, yet some public TCRs appeared in many donors.

The sequencing sample was made of PBMCs. This TCR was recovered from a woman aged 18 to 35 in good health and CMV-seronegative. The chain joins TRBV30 to TRBJ2-7; TRBD2 is a possible D gene (7 bases). CDR3 region: CVSGDNAYEQYF. In DNA form, the CDR3 reads TGTGTAAGCGGGGACAATGCCTACGAGCAGTACTTC. Drawing the rest from reference TRBV30 and TRBJ2-7, the complete variable domain is SQTIHQWPATLVQPVGSPLSLECTVEGTSNPNLYWYRQAAGRGLQLLFYSVGIGQISSEVPQNLSASRPQDRQFILSSKKLLLSDSGFYLCVSGDNAYEQYFGPGTRLTVT.